The 17 T cell receptor beta chains below come from one sample, sequenced in a study of blood T cells in healthy people across ages. The second PCR ran roughly 6 to 12 cycles with a sample-barcoded 5' primer and J-beta primers. MiXCR, applied by TCRdb to the 5' RACE reads, yields one record per CDR3 protein. The table records 790,000 or so distinct CDR3 sequences, about 46% of them present only once. Sequenced: blood. These receptors all stem from an elderly man in good health.

The V call is TRBV3-1, the J call TRBJ1-6; 7 bases are shared with TRBD1. The germline gives CDR1 LGHDT, CDR2 YNNKEL (reference sequence). V was pared by 1 base and J by 3 bases, with 0 bases of the junction left unmatched. This CDR3 has 15 residues. The DNA of the CDR3 is TGTGCCAGCAGCCAAGGGGACAGCTATAATTCACCCCTCCACTTT. Its translation is CASSQGDSYNSPLHF.

This clonotype has only a few counts. This sequence joins TRBV29-1 and TRBJ2-7; 12 bases are shared with TRBD2. Looked up from germline, CDR1 is SQVTM and CDR2 is ANQGSEA. This CDR3 is 15 amino acids long. V was pared by 2 bases and J by 3 bases, with 5 bases of the junction left unmatched. CDR3: CSVESLAGGFYEQYF. CDR3 bases: TGCAGCGTTGAATCCCTAGCGGGAGGGTTCTACGAGCAGTACTTC.

A note on this clonotype: A clone one base away is much larger, so this may be a read error. The V gene is TRBV5-1, the J gene TRBJ2-1; 13 nucleotides agree with TRBD2. CDR1 and CDR2 from the germline V gene are SGHRS and YFSETQ. The CDR3 contains 15 residues. After removal of 5 bases from V and 6 bases from J, the junction contained 5 bases not matched to a gene. The CDR3: CASRRTSGSLNEQFF. CDR3 DNA sequence: TGCGCCAGCAGACGGACTAGCGGGAGCCTCAATGAGCAGTTCTTC. The whole variable domain, remainder taken from reference TRBV5-1 and TRBJ2-1, is KAGVTQTPRYLIKTRGQQVTLSCSPISGHRSVSWYQQTPGQGLQFLFEYFSETQRNKGNFPGRFSGRQFSNSRSEMNVSTLELGDSALYLCASRRTSGSLNEQFFGPGTRLTVL.

The V call is TRBV20-1, the J call TRBJ2-1, with TRBD2 identical over 10 bases. Germline CDR1 DFQATT, CDR2 SNEGSKA (reference sequence). With 3 bases clipped from V and 8 bases from J, the junction kept 4 bases outside the gene matches. CDR3 length: 13 residues. CDR3 coding DNA: TGCAGTGCTAGCGGACTAGCGGTACATGAGCAGTTCTTC. Translating it yields CSASGLAVHEQFF.

V is TRBV9 and J is TRBJ1-2; D is uncertain. CDR1 is SGDLS and CDR2 is YYNGEE in the germline V gene. V gave up 0 bases and J gave up 10 bases, with 13 bases separating them. The CDR3 extends over 13 amino acids. CDR3 in DNA: TGTGCCAGCAGCGTAGCTACGGCGGACCTCTACACCTTC. Encoded protein: CASSVATADLYTF. Together with reference TRBV9 and TRBJ1-2, the CDR3 gives the full variable domain: DSGVTQTPKHLITATGQRVTLRCSPRSGDLSVYWYQQSLDQGLQFLIQYYNGEERAKGNILERFSAQQFPDLHSELNLSSLELGDSALYFCASSVATADLYTFGSGTRLTVV.

A word on this clonotype: The junction and the germline gene differ at one end; a read error may be behind it. The genes are TRBV5-1 and TRBJ2-1; D is perhaps TRBD2 (5 bases). This CDR3 has 15 amino acids. Looked up from germline, CDR1 is SGHRS and CDR2 is YFSETQ. The CDR3 region has the DNA TGCGTCAGCAGCTTGGACGGAGGACGCTCGAATGAGCAGTTCTTC. The encoded protein is CVSSLDGGRSNEQFF.

This clonotype was detected only a few times. The chain combines TRBV11-2 with TRBJ2-1; TRBD2 agrees at 10 bases. CDR1 and CDR2 from the germline V gene are SGHAT and FQNNGV. Trimming took 5 bases from V and 0 from J; bases not matched to a gene: 4. This CDR3 comprises 16 residues. CDR3 sequence reads: CASSQSSGSSYNEQFF. The DNA of the CDR3 is TGTGCCAGCAGCCAATCTAGCGGGAGCTCCTACAATGAGCAGTTCTTC.

The V call is TRBV2, the J call TRBJ2-2; 8 bases are a match to TRBD2. The CDR3 is made up of 15 amino acids. After removal of 6 bases from V and 7 bases from J, the junction contained 10 bases not matched to a gene. Germline V lookup: CDR1 SNHLY, CDR2 FYNNEI. The CDR3 spells CASRELSGSIGELFF. CDR3 DNA: TGTGCCAGCAGGGAACTCAGCGGGAGTATCGGGGAGCTGTTTTTT.

In this sample, this clonotype turned up once. CDR3 amino acids: CASSVVAGVRGEQYF. Here the CDR3 DNA reads TGTGCCAGCAGCGTTGTAGCGGGAGTGCGGGGTGAGCAGTACTTC. The rearrangement joins TRBV7-2 to TRBJ2-7; 9 bases match TRBD2. Losses at the gene ends were 5 bases for V and 7 bases for J; bases not matched to a gene: 12. The CDR3 totals 15 residues. Germline V lookup: CDR1 SGHTA, CDR2 FQGNSA.

The V call is TRBV29-1, the J call TRBJ2-1; D is possibly TRBD2 (5 bases). Germline V gene sequence: CDR1 SQVTM, CDR2 ANQGSEA. The V gene lost 4 bases and the J gene lost 10 bases, with 11 bases spanning the gap. This CDR3 contains 11 residues. The CDR3 spells CSVGESGEQFF. CDR3 in DNA: TGCAGCGTTGGTGAGAGCGGAGAGCAGTTCTTC.

This clonotype is a singleton in its sample. The rearrangement uses TRBV7-9 and TRBJ2-1; TRBD2 might be the D (6 bases). CDR1 is SEHNR and CDR2 is FQNEAQ in the germline V gene (reference sequence). V was shortened by 4 bases and J by 5 bases, with 21 bases between the two germline ends. This CDR3 region has 17 residues. Here the CDR3 reads CASSSGRGGVLDNEQFF. The CDR3 nucleotides read TGTGCCAGCAGCTCAGGGCGCGGAGGGGTATTAGACAATGAGCAGTTCTTC.

The chain links TRBV20-1 to TRBJ2-1; 12 bases agree with TRBD2. V lost 6 bases, J lost 9 bases, and 9 bases stayed unmatched. Germline V gene data show CDR1 as DFQATT and CDR2 as SNEGSKA (reference sequence). The CDR3 sequence is 14 residues long. CDR3 amino acids: CSASRLAGASEQFF. The DNA of the CDR3 is TGCAGTGCCTCTAGACTAGCGGGAGCGAGTGAGCAGTTCTTC.

This chain uses TRBV21-1 with TRBJ2-7; the table's D call, TRBD1, has no DNA check behind it. TRBV21-1 is a known pseudogene. This CDR3 is 16 amino acids long. The chain's CDR3 is CASSKVGPRQDYEQYF. CDR3 DNA: TGTGCCAGCAGCAAAGTCGGTCCCCGGCAGGACTACGAGCAGTACTTC.

The chain employs TRBV7-2 and TRBJ2-3; 14 bases are shared with TRBD2. This CDR3 comprises 20 residues. The J segment lost 2 bases and the V segment lost 3 bases, leaving 13 bases of the junction unmatched. Germline CDR1 is SGHTA and CDR2 is FQGNSA. DNA of the CDR3: TGTGCCAGCAGCTTCATCCGGACGGGACTAGCGGGGGAATACACAGATACGCAGTATTTT. This sequence encodes CASSFIRTGLAGEYTDTQYF. Full variable domain (rest looked up from reference TRBV7-2 and TRBJ2-3): GAGVSQSPSNKVTEKGKDVELRCDPISGHTALYWYRQSLGQGLEFLIYFQGNSAPDKSGLPSDRFSAERTGGSVSTLTIQRTQQEDSAVYLCASSFIRTGLAGEYTDTQYFGPGTRLTVL.

V usage is TRBV12-3 or TRBV12-4 and J usage is TRBJ2-7, with 8 bases aligning to TRBD2. V shed 1 base, J shed 0 bases, and the junction held 8 bases outside the gene matches. CDR3 length: 17 residues. CDR3 DNA: TGTGCCAGCAGTTTAGGGCCTCCGGGAGGGCTCTCCTACGAGCAGTACTTC. Translation: CASSLGPPGGLSYEQYF.

This clonotype has a handful of counts. J is TRBJ2-1 and V is TRBV6-2 or TRBV6-3, with 13 bases fitting TRBD2. J gave up 5 bases and V 4 bases, and 11 bases lay outside the gene matches. This CDR3 comprises 18 residues. CDR1 and CDR2 from the germline V gene are MNHEY and SVGEGT. CDR3 DNA sequence: TGTGCCAGCAGTTCCCGGAATAGGACTAGCGGGAGAAACAATGAGCAGTTCTTC. Translated: CASSSRNRTSGRNNEQFF.

This chain links TRBV20-1 with TRBJ2-7, with D maybe TRBD1 (6 bases). V gave up 2 bases and J gave up 2 bases, with 13 bases separating them. CDR3 length equals 14 residues. CDR1 and CDR2 from the germline V gene are DFQATT and SNEGSKA (reference sequence). CDR3 sequence reads: CSARSPKGAYEQYF. CDR3 coding DNA: TGCAGTGCTAGAAGTCCGAAGGGGGCCTACGAGCAGTACTTC.